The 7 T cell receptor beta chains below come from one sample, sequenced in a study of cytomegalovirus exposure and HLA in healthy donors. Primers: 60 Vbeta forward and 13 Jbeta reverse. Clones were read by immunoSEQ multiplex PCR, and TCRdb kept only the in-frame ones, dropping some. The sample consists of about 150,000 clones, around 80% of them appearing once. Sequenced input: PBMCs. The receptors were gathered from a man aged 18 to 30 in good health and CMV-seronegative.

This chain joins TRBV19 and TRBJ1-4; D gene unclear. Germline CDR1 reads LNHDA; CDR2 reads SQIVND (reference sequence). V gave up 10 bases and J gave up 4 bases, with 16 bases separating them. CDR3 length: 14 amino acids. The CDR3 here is CATRPGGNNEKLFF. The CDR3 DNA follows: TGTGCCACCAGACCGGGAGGAAATAATGAAAAACTGTTTTTT.

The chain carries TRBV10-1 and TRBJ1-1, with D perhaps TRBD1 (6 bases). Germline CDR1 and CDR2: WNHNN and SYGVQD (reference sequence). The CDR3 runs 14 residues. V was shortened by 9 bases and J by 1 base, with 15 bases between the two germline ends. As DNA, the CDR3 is TGCGCCAGGAATGTGGGGGCGCCGAACACTGAAGCTTTCTTT. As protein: CARNVGAPNTEAFF.

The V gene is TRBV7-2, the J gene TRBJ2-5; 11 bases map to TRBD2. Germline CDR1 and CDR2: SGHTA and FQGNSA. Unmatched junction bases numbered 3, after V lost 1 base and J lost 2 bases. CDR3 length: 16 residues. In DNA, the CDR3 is TGTGCCAGCAGCTTAGGTAGCGGGAGGGAACAAGAGACCCAGTACTTC. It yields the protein CASSLGSGREQETQYF.

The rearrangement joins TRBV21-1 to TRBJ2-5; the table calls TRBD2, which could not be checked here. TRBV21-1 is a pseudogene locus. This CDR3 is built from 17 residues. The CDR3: CASNWTSCDPELGTQYF. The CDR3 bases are TGTGCCAGCAATTGGACTAGCTGCGACCCGGAATTAGGGACCCAGTACTTC.

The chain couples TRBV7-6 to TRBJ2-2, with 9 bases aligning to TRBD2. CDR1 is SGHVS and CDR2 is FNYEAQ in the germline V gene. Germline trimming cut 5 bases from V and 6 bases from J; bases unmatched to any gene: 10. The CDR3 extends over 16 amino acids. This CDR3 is CASSPASGTSPGELFF. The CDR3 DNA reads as TGTGCCAGCAGCCCAGCCTCCGGGACTAGCCCCGGGGAGCTGTTTTTT.

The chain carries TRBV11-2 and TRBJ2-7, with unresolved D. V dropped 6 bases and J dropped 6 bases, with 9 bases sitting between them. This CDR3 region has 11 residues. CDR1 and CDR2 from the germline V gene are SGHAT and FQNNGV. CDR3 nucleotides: TGTGCCAGCAGTACCCCGGGCGAGCAGTACTTC. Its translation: CASSTPGEQYF. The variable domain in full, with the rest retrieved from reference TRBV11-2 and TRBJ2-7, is EAGVAQSPRYKIIEKRQSVAFWCNPISGHATLYWYQQILGQGPKLLIQFQNNGVVDDSQLPKDRFSAERLKGVDSTLKIQPAKLEDSAVYLCASSTPGEQYFGPGTRLTVT.

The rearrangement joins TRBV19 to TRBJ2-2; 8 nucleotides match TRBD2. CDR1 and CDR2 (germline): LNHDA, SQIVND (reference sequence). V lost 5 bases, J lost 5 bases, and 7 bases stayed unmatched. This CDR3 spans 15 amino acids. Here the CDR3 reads CASSPQRGGTGELFF. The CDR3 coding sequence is TGTGCCAGTAGTCCTCAACGGGGGGGGACCGGGGAGCTGTTTTTT.